This T cell receptor beta chain emerged from a study of blood T cell repertoires in COVID-19. Measured with immunoSEQ multiplex PCR; TCRdb has only the in-frame clones, and not every one. The profile shows 490,000 or so clones, roughly nine tenths of them singletons. Participants had their cohort set by participant-reported clinical history. Germline values: CDR1 MNHEY, CDR2 SMNVEV (reference sequence). Trimming stripped 2 bases from V and 2 bases from J, with 13 bases between. The CDR3 sequence is 16 residues long. Sample: PBMCs or T cells enriched from blood (not recorded which). The sequence came from a woman aged 55-70 years who had recovered from COVID-19. The chain joins TRBV27 to TRBJ1-5; D is unresolved. The CDR3 loop reads CASSLAGARGNQPQHF. The CDR3 DNA follows: TGTGCCAGCAGTTTAGCCGGTGCGAGGGGCAATCAGCCCCAGCATTTT.